The next 27 T cell receptor beta chains were all read from a single sample in a study of control samples from healthy donors and cancer patients. Only in-frame clones appear in the TCRdb table, and some are missing; sequencing was by immunoSEQ multiplex PCR. The sample comprises some 73,000 clones, roughly 94% of which are singletons, and over 5% rests with the top ten. The sample comprised blood. The receptors stem from a middle-aged woman in good health.

The chain is built from TRBV21-1 and TRBJ1-5. TRBV21-1 is a recognized pseudogene. There are 15 residues in the CDR3. CDR3 loop: CASSKGRGLVQPQHF. In DNA form, the CDR3 reads TGTGCCAGCAGCAAGGGGAGGGGGCTTGTTCAGCCCCAGCATTTT.

This chain joins TRBV5-5 and TRBJ2-5; 15 bases fit TRBD2. From germline, CDR1 is SGHKS and CDR2 YYEKEE (reference sequence). CDR3 length equals 17 residues. J was trimmed by 1 base and V by 4 bases; bases with no gene match: 5. CDR3 sequence (DNA): TGTGCCAGCAGCCCTGGGACTAGCGGGGGGTTCCAAGAGACCCAGTACTTC. Its protein product is CASSPGTSGGFQETQYF. The entire variable domain, with the rest obtained from reference TRBV5-5 and TRBJ2-5, is as follows: DAGVTQSPTHLIKTRGQQVTLRCSPISGHKSVSWYQQVLGQGPQFIFQYYEKEERGRGNFPDRFSARQFPNYSSELNVNALLLGDSALYLCASSPGTSGGFQETQYFGPGTRLLVL.

The rearrangement links TRBV7-9 to TRBJ1-1; D gene uncertain. The CDR3 is 12 residues long. Looked up from germline, CDR1 is SEHNR and CDR2 is FQNEAQ (reference sequence). Here the CDR3 DNA reads TGTGCTTTGGCGGGGTTGAGAACTGAAGCTTTCTTT. This codes for CALAGLRTEAFF.

The CDR3 sequence is CASSPSSITDTQYF. In DNA form, the CDR3 reads TGTGCCAGCTCACCCTCGTCGATCACAGATACGCAGTATTTT. J is TRBJ2-3 and V is TRBV18, with D unclear. This CDR3 is 14 amino acids long. Trimming took off 3 bases at V and 2 bases at J, with 9 bases between the two ends. Per germline, CDR1 KGHSH and CDR2 LQKENI.

This chain uses TRBV9 with TRBJ2-5; TRBD2 matches at 10 bases. Trimming removed 0 bases from V and 4 bases from J; junction bases left unmatched: 3. The CDR3 has 15 amino acids. The germline V gene encodes CDR1 SGDLS and CDR2 YYNGEE. The CDR3 region is CASSVGGLAVETQYF. The CDR3 DNA reads TGTGCCAGCAGCGTAGGTGGACTAGCGGTAGAGACCCAGTACTTC.

This clone was detected only a few times. This chain joins TRBV29-1 and TRBJ2-3, with 9 bases that match TRBD2. The length of the CDR3 is 13 residues. Germline lookup yields CDR1 SQVTM and CDR2 ANQGSEA. V gave up 7 bases and J gave up 3 bases; unmatched junction bases: 5. CDR3 in DNA: TGCAGCGCAAGCGGGGGGACGACAGATACGCAGTATTTT. It yields the protein CSASGGTTDTQYF.

The CDR3 loop is CASSILAGLADTQYF. CDR3 coding DNA: TGTGCCAGTAGTATTTTGGCAGGGCTCGCAGATACGCAGTATTTT. The rearrangement links TRBV19 to TRBJ2-3; D may be TRBD1 (5 bases). Trimming removed 3 bases from V and 4 bases from J, with 14 bases in between. This CDR3 is 15 amino acids long. Per the germline V gene, CDR1 is LNHDA and CDR2 is SQIVND (reference sequence).

V usage is TRBV12-1 and J usage is TRBJ2-7; the DNA was not used to check the table's D call, TRBD1. TRBV12-1 is deemed a pseudogene. The CDR3 runs to 15 residues. The CDR3 is CASTMRTDNSYEQYF. Written as DNA, the CDR3 is TGTGCCAGCACCATGAGGACAGACAACTCCTACGAGCAGTACTTC.

This rearrangement joins TRBV6-5 to TRBJ1-6; tentatively, D is TRBD1 (5 bases). V shed 8 bases and J shed 0 bases, with 11 bases lying between them. The germline CDR1 and CDR2 sequences are MNHEY and SVGAGI. The CDR3 is made up of 15 amino acids. The DNA for the CDR3 is TGTGCCAGCTCAACCGACAGCTCCTATAATTCACCCCTCCACTTT. Translation gives CASSTDSSYNSPLHF.

The DNA for the CDR3 is TGTGCCAGTAGTATTTCCTCTGGAAACACCATATATTTT. Protein product: CASSISSGNTIYF. The chain uses TRBV19 and TRBJ1-3; no definite D call. With 3 bases removed from V and 0 bases from J, the gap between germline ends came to 3 bases. From germline, CDR1 is LNHDA and CDR2 SQIVND (reference sequence). The CDR3 runs to 13 residues.

The chain links TRBV5-6 to TRBJ1-4; TRBD1 aligns across 7 bases. Germline V lookup: CDR1 SGHDT, CDR2 YYEEEE. This CDR3 comprises 14 residues. Germline trimming cut 4 bases from V and 8 bases from J; bases unmatched to any gene: 8. The chain's CDR3 is CASSQRTGGEKLFF. Written as DNA, the CDR3 is TGTGCCAGCAGCCAGCGGACAGGAGGGGAAAAACTGTTTTTT.

V gene TRBV28 combines with J gene TRBJ1-4, with a possible D match to TRBD1 (6 bases). The CDR3 has 14 amino acids. V lost 4 bases and J lost 8, with 14 bases in between. Looked up from germline, CDR1 is MDHEN and CDR2 is SYDVKM. This chain's CDR3 is CASSSGGAREKLFF. CDR3 sequence (DNA): TGTGCCAGCAGTTCCGGGGGCGCGCGGGAAAAACTGTTTTTT.

V and J are TRBV4-3 and TRBJ2-3; 11 bases are shared with TRBD2. The CDR3 spans 18 residues. The germline V gene encodes CDR1 LGHNA and CDR2 YSLEER. V was clipped by 4 bases and J by 2 bases; unmatched bases: 11. The CDR3 protein is CASSLYKGLAEPTDTQYF. CDR3 in DNA: TGCGCCAGCAGCCTATATAAGGGACTAGCGGAACCCACAGATACGCAGTATTTT.

This chain connects TRBV5-4 to TRBJ2-5; D uncertain. The CDR3 is 15 amino acids. Looked up from germline, CDR1 is SGHNT and CDR2 is YYREEE (reference sequence). V shed 1 base and J shed 5 bases, with 15 bases lying between them. The DNA for the CDR3 is TGTGCCAGCAGCTTGTCCCCCAGGATGGCGGAGACCCAGTACTTC. It translates to CASSLSPRMAETQYF.

The chain carries TRBV11-3 and TRBJ2-7, with D possibly matching TRBD2 (5 bases). The germline V gene has CDR1 SGHNT and CDR2 YENEEA. Trimming stripped 1 base from V and 2 bases from J, with 12 bases between. The CDR3 is 15 amino acids. The CDR3 region is CASSLARLAPYEQYF. Here the CDR3 DNA reads TGTGCCAGCAGCTTAGCGCGCCTAGCCCCCTACGAGCAGTACTTC. Variable domain in full (rest from reference TRBV11-3 and TRBJ2-7): EAGVVQSPRYKIIEKKQPVAFWCNPISGHNTLYWYLQNLGQGPELLIRYENEEAVDDSQLPKDRFSAERLKGVDSTLKIQPAELGDSAVYLCASSLARLAPYEQYFGPGTRLTVT.

This CDR3 reads CASSVSGWQFF. The CDR3 nucleotides read TGTGCCAGCAGTGTTAGCGGCTGGCAGTTCTTC. The chain employs TRBV27 and TRBJ2-1; perhaps TRBD2 as D (6 bases). Trimming took 5 bases from V and 12 from J, leaving 11 bases between them. CDR3 length equals 11 residues. Germline lookup yields CDR1 MNHEY and CDR2 SMNVEV (reference sequence).

V gene TRBV18 combines with J gene TRBJ2-5; 7 bases are shared with TRBD2. V trimming: 2 bases; J trimming: 4 bases; junction bases outside the gene matches: 7. Looked up from germline, CDR1 is KGHSH and CDR2 is LQKENI. The CDR3 contains 15 residues. CDR3 region: CASSPGGGVRETQYF. The CDR3 region has the DNA TGTGCCAGCTCACCAGGGGGAGGGGTCCGAGAGACCCAGTACTTC.

Only one count was recorded for this clone. V and J are TRBV30 and TRBJ2-7; TRBD1 matches at 7 bases. The CDR3 loop spans 12 amino acids. Germline V CDR1 and CDR2: GTSNPN, SVGIG (reference sequence). V was clipped by 4 bases and J by 4 bases; unmatched bases: 4. CDR3 sequence: CAWTTGIYEQYF. Written as DNA, the CDR3 is TGTGCCTGGACGACAGGGATATACGAGCAGTACTTC.

The chain has TRBV19 and TRBJ1-5; possibly TRBD1 for D (6 bases). V was cut by 5 bases and J by 7 bases, with 18 bases left in between. CDR1 and CDR2 (germline): LNHDA, SQIVND (reference sequence). The CDR3 loop spans 15 amino acids. The CDR3 region is CASSSQRGLEQPQHF. CDR3 bases: TGTGCCAGTAGTTCCCAGCGGGGGCTCGAGCAGCCCCAGCATTTT.

About this clone itself: At one boundary the junction diverges from the germline segment, which might be a read error. V gene TRBV7-7 combines with J gene TRBJ1-3, with no clear D. Germline assignment: CDR1 SSHAT and CDR2 FNYEAQ (reference sequence). This CDR3 spans 15 amino acids. The DNA for the CDR3 is TGTGCTAGCAGCTTAGCGCCCGGCTCTGGAAACACCATATATTTT. Its protein product is CASSLAPGSGNTIYF.

The chain uses TRBV19 and TRBJ2-5, with a weak D call TRBD2 (6 bases). Trimming shortened V by 2 bases and J by 3 bases, and 13 bases separated the two germline ends. This CDR3 is built from 15 residues. Germline CDR1 and CDR2: LNHDA and SQIVND (reference sequence). CDR3 in DNA: TGTGCCAGTAGTATAATTTCCGGAGGGGAAGAGACCCAGTACTTC. Protein sequence: CASSIISGGEETQYF. The variable domain in full, completed from reference TRBV19 and TRBJ2-5, reads DGGITQSPKYLFRKEGQNVTLSCEQNLNHDAMYWYRQDPGQGLRLIYYSQIVNDFQKGDIAEGYSVSREKKESFPLTVTSAQKNPTAFYLCASSIISGGEETQYFGPGTRLLVL.

The rearrangement joins TRBV5-4 to TRBJ2-3; no reliable D call. CDR1 is SGHNT, CDR2 YYREEE, per germline (reference sequence). V shed 0 bases and J shed 2 bases, with 7 bases lying between them. The CDR3 sequence is 14 residues long. The CDR3 is CASSLEWDTDTQYF. The CDR3 DNA reads as TGTGCCAGCAGCTTGGAGTGGGACACAGATACGCAGTATTTT.

This chain uses TRBV7-3 with TRBJ1-1; no firm D call. Deletions cut 4 bases from V and 1 base from J, with 7 bases between. CDR1 and CDR2 (germline): SGHTA, FQGTGA. The CDR3 has 13 residues. The CDR3 region is CASSSSANTEAFF. As DNA, the CDR3 is TGTGCCAGCAGCTCCTCAGCGAACACTGAAGCTTTCTTT.

CDR3 in amino acids: CATLREGAGGREAFF. The CDR3 DNA is TGTGCTACCCTACGGGAGGGGGCAGGGGGAAGAGAAGCTTTCTTT. The rearrangement joins TRBV6-5 to TRBJ1-1, with 7 nucleotides matching TRBD1. The V gene's germline CDR1 is MNHEY and CDR2 SVGAGI. This CDR3 spans 15 amino acids.

The chain combines TRBV6-2 or TRBV6-3 with TRBJ2-5; D ambiguous. Germline assignment: CDR1 MNHEY and CDR2 SVGEGT. CDR3 length: 13 amino acids. Trimming removed 6 bases from V and 7 bases from J, with 15 bases in between. CDR3 sequence reads: CASSRSAFGTQYF. The CDR3 DNA reads TGTGCCAGCAGCCGGTCGGCTTTTGGGACCCAGTACTTC.

Only a few counts were recorded for this clone. The CDR3 region is CASREYTEAFF. As DNA, the CDR3 is TGCGCCAGCAGGGAATACACTGAAGCTTTCTTT. The chain uses TRBV5-1 and TRBJ1-1; D is uncertain. Germline loops: CDR1 SGHRS, CDR2 YFSETQ. This CDR3 contains 11 residues. Trimming removed 5 bases at V and 3 bases at J, with 5 bases between.

J is TRBJ2-1 and V is TRBV5-1, with a tentative D call TRBD1 (6 bases). V was trimmed by 1 base and J by 0 bases, leaving 11 bases between them. From germline, CDR1 is SGHRS and CDR2 YFSETQ. The CDR3 loop spans 16 amino acids. The CDR3 reads CASSLRDTSSYNEQFF. The CDR3 nucleotides read TGCGCCAGCAGCTTGAGGGACACGAGCTCCTACAATGAGCAGTTCTTC.